Listed below are T cell receptor beta chains from one sample, sequenced in a study of cytomegalovirus exposure and HLA in healthy donors. Produced via immunoSEQ multiplex PCR; TCRdb's table is partial and in-frame only. This table holds approximately 90,000 clones, 75% to 90% found once. The material sequenced was PBMCs. The source is a man aged 35-49 years in good health and CMV-seropositive. The CDR3 runs from the conserved cysteine through the conserved F or W.

J,V,CDR3
TRBJ2-5,TRBV5-1,CASSLAGIPETQYF
TRBJ1-5,TRBV4-2,CASSQGVTGNQPQHF
TRBJ1-2,TRBV5-6,CASSRQGYGYTF
TRBJ2-3,TRBV5-1,CATGKRESDTQYF
TRBJ2-3,TRBV27,CASSVGLGVDTQYF
TRBJ1-5,TRBV6-1,CASSEGFGTAYSNQPQHF
TRBJ2-2,TRBV5-8,CASSPQRLANTGELFF
TRBJ2-5,TRBV5-8,CASRRTGRGTQETQYF
TRBJ2-3,TRBV15,CATSRVGLAQPKGGADTQYF
TRBJ1-1,TRBV19,CASSATRGLLGAEAFF
TRBJ1-1,TRBV7-9,CASSLGAGGGEAFF
TRBJ2-2,TRBV23-1,CASSQGTGELFF
-,TRBV4-2,CASSPGRYYEQYF
TRBJ2-3,TRBV7-2,CASSWAGSSTDTQYF
TRBJ1-4,TRBV5-1,CASSLNPDGGEKLFF
TRBJ2-5,TRBV19,CASSIGRAGGRETQYF
TRBJ2-2,TRBV28,CASSLPTGRTGELFF
TRBJ2-2,TRBV19,CASSIGRRDAGELFF
TRBJ1-1,TRBV30,CAWDLAGASGEAFF
-,TRBV18,CASSLDYEQYF
TRBJ2-1,TRBV9,CASGRDGFF
TRBJ2-1,TRBV6-1,CASSALAGGPDEQFF
TRBJ1-6,TRBV27,CASRPSQGTGNSPLHF
TRBJ1-2,TRBV7-2,CASSSRGQVNYGYTF
TRBJ2-1,TRBV11-2,CASSGQGYNEQFF
TRBJ2-2,TRBV5-1,CASSFTGRAGTGELFF
TRBJ1-2,TRBV19,CASFGGNYGYTF
TRBJ2-1,TRBV7-9,CASSLWAGTGLTEQFF
TRBJ2-3,TRBV2,CASSAEPSGDSTDTQYF